The present T cell receptor (beta chain) was sequenced within a study of PD-1 blockade in classical Hodgkin lymphoma. The J segment lost 8 bases and the V segment lost 5 bases, leaving 1 base of the junction unmatched. The CDR3 covers 13 residues. The germline V gene encodes CDR1 MDHEN and CDR2 SYDVKM. General study results and limits: Complete responders had baseline diversity similar to newly diagnosed patients.

All the patients suffered relapse after autologous stem cell transplantation, and brentuximab vedotin exposure differed. Assay: immunoSEQ multiplex PCR; the TCRdb copy retains only in-frame clones and omits some. The table shows over 12,000 clones, with 55% to 70% occurring only once. On this clone itself: Its specificity is unknown.

The sequencing used peripheral blood mononuclear cells (PBMCs), collected at baseline. V usage is TRBV28 and J usage is TRBJ1-3; 12 positions agree with TRBD1. This TCR was sampled from a human donor with classical Hodgkin lymphoma. This CDR3 is CASSRDRGHTIYF. For the CDR3, the DNA is TGTGCCAGCAGTAGGGACAGGGGGCACACCATATATTTT.